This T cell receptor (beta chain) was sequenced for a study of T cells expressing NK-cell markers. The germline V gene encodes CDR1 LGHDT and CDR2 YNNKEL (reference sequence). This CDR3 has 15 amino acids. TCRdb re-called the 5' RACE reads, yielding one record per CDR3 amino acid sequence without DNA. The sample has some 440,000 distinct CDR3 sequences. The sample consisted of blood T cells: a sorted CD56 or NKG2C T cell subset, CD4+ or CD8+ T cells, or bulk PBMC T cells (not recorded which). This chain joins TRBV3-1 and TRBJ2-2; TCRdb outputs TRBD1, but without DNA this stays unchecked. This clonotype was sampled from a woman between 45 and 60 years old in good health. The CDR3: CASSPQGAYTGELFF.